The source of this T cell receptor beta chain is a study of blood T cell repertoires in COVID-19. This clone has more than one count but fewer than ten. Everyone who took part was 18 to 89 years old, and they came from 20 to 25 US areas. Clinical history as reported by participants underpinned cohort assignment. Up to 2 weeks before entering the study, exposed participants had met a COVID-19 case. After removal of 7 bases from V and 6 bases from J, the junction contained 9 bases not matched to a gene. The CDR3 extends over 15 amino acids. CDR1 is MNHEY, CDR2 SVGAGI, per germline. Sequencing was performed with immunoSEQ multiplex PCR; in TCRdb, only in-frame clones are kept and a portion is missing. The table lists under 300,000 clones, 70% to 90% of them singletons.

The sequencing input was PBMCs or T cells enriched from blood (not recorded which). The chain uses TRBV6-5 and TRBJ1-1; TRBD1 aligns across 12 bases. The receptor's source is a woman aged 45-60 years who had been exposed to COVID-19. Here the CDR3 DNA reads TGTGCCAGCATAGGGACAGGGGGCTCTCGCGCTGAAGCTTTCTTT. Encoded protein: CASIGTGGSRAEAFF.